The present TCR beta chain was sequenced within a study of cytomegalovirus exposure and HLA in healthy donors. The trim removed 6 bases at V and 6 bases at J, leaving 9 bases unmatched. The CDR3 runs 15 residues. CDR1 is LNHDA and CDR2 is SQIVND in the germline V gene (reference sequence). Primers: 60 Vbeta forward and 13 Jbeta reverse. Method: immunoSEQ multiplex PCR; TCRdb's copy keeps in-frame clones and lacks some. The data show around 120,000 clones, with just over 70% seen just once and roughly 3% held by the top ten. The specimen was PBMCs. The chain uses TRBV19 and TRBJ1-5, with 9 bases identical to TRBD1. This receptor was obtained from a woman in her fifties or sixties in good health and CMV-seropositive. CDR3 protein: CASSRTGAVGQPQHF. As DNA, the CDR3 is TGTGCCAGTAGCCGGACAGGGGCGGTAGGTCAGCCCCAGCATTTT.